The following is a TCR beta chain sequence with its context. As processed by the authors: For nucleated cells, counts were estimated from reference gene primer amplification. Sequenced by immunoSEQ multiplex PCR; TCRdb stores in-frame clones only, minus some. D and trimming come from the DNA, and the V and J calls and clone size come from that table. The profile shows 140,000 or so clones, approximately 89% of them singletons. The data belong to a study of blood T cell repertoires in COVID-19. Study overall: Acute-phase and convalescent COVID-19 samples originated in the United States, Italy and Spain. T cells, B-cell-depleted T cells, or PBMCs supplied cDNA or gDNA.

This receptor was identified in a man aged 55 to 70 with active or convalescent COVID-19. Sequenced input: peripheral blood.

The CDR3 bases are TGCGCCAGCAGCTACAGGGGAACTAATGAAAAACTGTTTTTT. This encodes CASSYRGTNEKLFF. V gene TRBV4-1 combines with J gene TRBJ1-4, with 7 nucleotides matching TRBD1. The germline CDR1 and CDR2 sequences are MGHRA and YSYEKL. Trimming at V came to 5 bases and at J to 1 base, leaving 1 base not matched to a gene. The CDR3 totals 14 residues.